The T cell receptor beta chain described here comes from a study of T cell responses to AZD1222 COVID-19 vaccine. This clone was seen a single time. This specimen includes other DNA sequences encoding the same CDR3. V shed 4 bases and J 3 bases; nucleotides not matched to a gene: 5. There are 14 residues in the CDR3. The germline CDR1 and CDR2 sequences are SGHRS and YFSETQ. The assay was immunoSEQ multiplex PCR, and TCRdb's table has in-frame clones only and misses some. The sample holds around 130,000 clones, over 90% seen once. Sequenced here: peripheral blood, sampled on day 0 of AZD1222 vaccination. This TCR was recovered from an adult in good health. The chain joins TRBV5-1 to TRBJ2-7; 9 bases line up with TRBD1. CDR3 DNA sequence: TGCGCCAGCAGCCCGGGACAGGGCGGCTACGAGCAGTACTTC. It is translated as CASSPGQGGYEQYF.